This T cell receptor (beta chain) was captured by sequencing in a study of cytomegalovirus exposure and HLA in healthy donors (TCRdb year 2017). Study-level background: An earlier analysis of several hundred of the donors reported about 290 Gb of sequence data and about 100 million unique TCR beta sequences from about 200 million T cells. The number of typed donors differed by locus: about 620-640 for A, B, C, DRB1 and DQB1; approximately 530 for DQA1; around 610 for DPA1; and roughly 490 for DPB1. Among the approximately 400 genotyped donors, approximately 77% belonged to the genetic ancestry cluster associated with self-reported Caucasian donors. Among almost 400 genotyped donors of the cohort, an average of around 240,000 unique TCR beta nucleotide sequences were sequenced per donor, around a sixth of them non-productive. Genome-wide SNP genotypes for about 65% of the roughly 700 donors were used in a later genetic analysis, which treated that subset as a discovery cohort. A separate validation cohort of about 110 different subjects was used in addition to the 666-subject first cohort. Using immunosequencing, the study profiled T cell repertoires from 666 subjects and related those repertoires to cytomegalovirus serostatus. A later analysis re-analyzed previously published TCR beta repertoires from 660 or so donors and added high-resolution HLA genotyping to study TCR occurrence patterns. Donor age, sex, ethnicity and CMV serostatus were compiled together with the repertoire data. Rather than drawing on any new phenotypic data, the later analysis identified candidate immune exposures from TCR beta sequences and the way those sequences occurred across donors. The study was designed to test whether signatures of past pathogen exposure could be identified by cataloging public T cell receptors. Every repertoire in the discovery cohort had been generated on one and the same sequencing platform. To predict cytomegalovirus infection status, the study combined high-throughput TCR immunosequencing, statistical association of individual TCRs with disease status, and machine learning. An earlier analysis of approximately 630 of the donors applied high-throughput TCR beta sequencing to assess whether each TCR beta V gene segment acted as functional or pseudogenic. Five DR-DQ haplotypes were treated as single units for association and clustering because of strong linkage in the cohort. Around 320 gigabases of sequencing data and approximately 85 million unique TCR sequences were included in an early release covering 550 to 650 HLA-typed donors. Both class I and class II loci were covered by HLA typing, at four-digit resolution.

Of note for this clone: The antigen this receptor binds is unknown. The sample holds no much larger clone one base away, and base qualities are not on file.

Between the V and J ends, shortened by 7 bases and 5 bases respectively, the junction contains 27 bases. The CDR3, from cysteine to phenylalanine, totals 18 residues. The CDR3 DNA has 54 bases and is translated from base 1. The germline V gene yields MDHEN for CDR1 and SYDVKM for CDR2. The library was obtained by the immunoSEQ multiplex PCR assay. The multiplex PCR relied on a mix of 60 forward primers for TCR Vbeta segments and 13 reverse primers for TCR Jbeta segments. Amplification of the CDR3 region of rearranged TCR beta genes was performed with a multiplex PCR assay on genomic DNA. The amplified TCR beta libraries were sequenced on the Illumina HiSeq System as 87-base-pair reads. Turning to the authors' computational methods: A later analysis counted tens of millions of unique TCR beta chains across the approximately 700 repertoires, and roughly 11 million of these chains were shared by at least two donors. Raw reads were error-corrected and collapsed into unique sequences by a nearest-neighbor algorithm in which closely related sequences were merged to remove PCR and sequencing errors. CDR3 sequences were aligned to IMGT reference sequences to assign V, D and J gene segments. For a sequence to be retained, a match of at least six nucleotides was required to both a V gene segment and a J gene segment. A rearrangement was called productive if the CDR3 had no stop codons and remained in frame with V and J, and every other rearrangement was called non-productive. Following IMGT convention, CDR3 was defined as the stretch from the second conserved V-encoded cysteine to the conserved J-encoded phenylalanine. The earlier analysis of about 610 of the donors excluded sequences that lacked an unambiguous match to a single V gene segment. In an earlier analysis of 587 of the donors, V segments were called functional above 56.7% productive rearrangements and were called segregating when the between-donor standard deviation exceeded 5%. To diagnose cytomegalovirus status from the catalog of TCR beta chain sequences, a statistical classification framework was built. A later analysis assigned V and J genes by comparing TCR nucleotide sequences with IMGT/GENE-DB human TR gene sequences. The TCRdist pipeline was used in a later analysis to assign CDR3 sequences and most-parsimonious VDJ recombination scenarios. In a later analysis, each TCR beta chain was defined by its CDR3 amino acid sequence together with its V-gene family, and reads lacking a unique V-gene family were excluded. In a later analysis, approximately 590 highly shared, low-generation-probability nucleotide sequences were removed to address suspected cross-contamination and a sequencing artifact. In a later analysis, a clonal expansion index was calculated for each public chain from normalized within-repertoire ranks of inferred template counts. Generation probabilities in a later analysis came from a VDJ recombination model fitted to out-of-frame rearrangements, and those results were checked against IGoR. In a later analysis, hypergeometric tests were used to score TCR-TCR, TCR-HLA and TCR-CMV co-occurrence, with a repertoire-size bias correction applied to TCR pairs. False discovery rates were estimated in a later analysis by permuting HLA or CMV assignments 20 times. In a later analysis, co-occurring TCRs were grouped with DBSCAN, and TCRdist sequence similarity was added when clustering was performed within HLA-allele-positive subsets. Co-occurrence clustering excluded repertoires with fewer than 30,000 or more than 120,000 public chains, plus five with anomalous nucleotide sharing. Sourced from immuneACCESS, this table was stored by TCRdb with only in-frame sequences that have V and J called. A share of the clones is absent; for the studies checked, an unresolved V gene accounts for under half, and the remainder has no known explanation. V and J calls and clone size are given by that table; D and trimming were obtained from the DNA. In all, the sample holds roughly 200,000 clones, and about 85% of those were seen once. Approximately 0.98% of the sample rests with the top ten.

Broad study findings and their caveats: The authors suggested that the approach could potentially be extended to other disease states and immunological phenotypes. In an earlier analysis of approximately 590 of the donors, most TCR beta V segments appeared in productive rearrangements about 87% or about 30% of the time, broadly matching IMGT annotations. Because the 87-base-pair reads could not distinguish some IMGT-functional V segments, including TRBV6-2 and TRBV6-3, those segments were excluded. A later analysis found that HLA-associated TCR beta chains were more clonally expanded and had lower generation probabilities than equally common non-associated chains. Because counts were too low, roughly 18 rarely observed V segments, including chromosome 9 orphons, were left out of the earlier analysis of approximately 580 of the donors. In a later analysis, most CMV-associated TCR beta chains were found to appear HLA-restricted, with HLA associations seemingly driven largely by CMV exposure. The study gave a list of around 170 TCR beta chains associated with cytomegalovirus. According to a later genetic analysis, donors in an Asian-associated ancestry cluster had fewer N-insertions in productive TCRs than the roughly 670-donor mean. In a later genetic analysis, a missense DCLRE1C variant was associated with V-gene and J-gene trimming of TCR beta chains, and the association was replicated in an independent cohort. In vitro tests confirmed that three of the cytomegalovirus-associated TCR beta chains recognize cytomegalovirus antigens. In a later analysis, the rate of TCR association differed among HLA loci, with DRB1 alleles having the most associated TCRs and HLA-C alleles having the fewest. Across donors, most TCR sequences were observed very rarely, whereas some public TCRs were present in many individuals. Presence/absence analyses assumed roughly uniform sequencing depth across donors, an assumption that may not hold. A further reported finding was that TCR beta sequences accurately predicted the HLA-A and HLA-B alleles for most subjects in the first cohort. In this cohort, only TCR beta chains were sequenced, and detectable features were limited by the absence of alpha or paired-chain data. CMV serostatus was the only immune exposure information available for the cohort. When HLA alleles, especially DR and DQ, strongly co-occurred, attributing TCR associations to individual alleles was difficult. Because HLA typing was unavailable for some donors at each locus, only the typed subset was used in association tests. Several of the top co-occurrence clusters appeared to be linked to parvovirus B19, influenza, CMV and Epstein-Barr virus, according to a later analysis. Linkage disequilibrium might explain the correlated functional status among segregating V segments, but an unknown experimental factor could not be excluded. The classifier was reported to diagnose cytomegalovirus status with high specificity and sensitivity in both the original cohort and the validation cohort. At a false discovery rate of 0.05, a later analysis linked about 16,000 TCR beta sequences to specific HLA alleles. A group of highly shared sequence variants was considered likely to be a technical artifact of the sequencing pipeline.

The cohort consisted of hundreds of healthy bone marrow donors. All cohort members were sampled while nominally healthy, although unrecorded immune exposures were likely present. The donor was CMV seronegative and was included in the group of approximately 350 seronegative cohort members. A peripheral blood sample was collected from each donor, and TCR beta sequencing was performed on peripheral blood mononuclear cells. Genomic DNA was extracted from the blood cell samples with the Qiagen DNeasy Blood Extraction Kit. The chain links TRBV28 with TRBJ1-5; TRBD1 is a possible D gene, resting on 6 matching bases. Input material: PBMCs. This receptor was obtained from a boy aged 2-9 years in good health and CMV-seronegative. Here the CDR3 is given as CASKPRRTVGRVHQPQHF. DNA sequence: TGTGCCAGCAAACCCCGGAGGACAGTCGGAAGAGTCCATCAGCCCCAGCATTTT.